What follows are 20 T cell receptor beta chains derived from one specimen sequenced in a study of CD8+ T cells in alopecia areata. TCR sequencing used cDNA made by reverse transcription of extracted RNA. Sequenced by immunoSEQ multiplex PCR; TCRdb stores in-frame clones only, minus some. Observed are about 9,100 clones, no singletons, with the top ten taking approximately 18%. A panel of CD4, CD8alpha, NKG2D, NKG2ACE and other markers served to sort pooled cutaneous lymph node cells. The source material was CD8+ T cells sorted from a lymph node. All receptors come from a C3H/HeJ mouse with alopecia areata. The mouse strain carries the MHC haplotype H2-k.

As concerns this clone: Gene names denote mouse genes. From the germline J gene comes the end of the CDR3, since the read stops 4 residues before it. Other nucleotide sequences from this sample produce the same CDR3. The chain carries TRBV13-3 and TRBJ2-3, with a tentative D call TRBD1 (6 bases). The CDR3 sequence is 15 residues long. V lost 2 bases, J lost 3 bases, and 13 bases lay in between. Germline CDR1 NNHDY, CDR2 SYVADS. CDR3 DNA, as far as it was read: TGTGCCAGCAGTGACTGGACAGATAGCGCAGAA. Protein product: CASSDWTDSAE. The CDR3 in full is CASSDWTDSAETLYF.

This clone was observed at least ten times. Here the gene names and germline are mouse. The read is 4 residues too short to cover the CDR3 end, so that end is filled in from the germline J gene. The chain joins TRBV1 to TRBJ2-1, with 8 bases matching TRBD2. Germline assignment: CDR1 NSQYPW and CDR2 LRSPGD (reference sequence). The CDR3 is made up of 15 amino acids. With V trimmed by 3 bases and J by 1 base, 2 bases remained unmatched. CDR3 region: CTCSANWGNYAEQFF. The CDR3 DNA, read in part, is TGCACCTGCAGTGCCAACTGGGGGAACTATGCT.

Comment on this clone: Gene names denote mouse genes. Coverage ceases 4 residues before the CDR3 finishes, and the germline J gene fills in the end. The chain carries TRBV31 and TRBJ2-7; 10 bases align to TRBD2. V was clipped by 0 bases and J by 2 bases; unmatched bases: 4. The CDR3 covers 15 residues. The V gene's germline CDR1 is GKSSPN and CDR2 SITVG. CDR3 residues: CAWSLGWGGPYEQYF. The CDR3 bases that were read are TGTGCCTGGAGTCTAGGCTGGGGGGGCCCCTAT.

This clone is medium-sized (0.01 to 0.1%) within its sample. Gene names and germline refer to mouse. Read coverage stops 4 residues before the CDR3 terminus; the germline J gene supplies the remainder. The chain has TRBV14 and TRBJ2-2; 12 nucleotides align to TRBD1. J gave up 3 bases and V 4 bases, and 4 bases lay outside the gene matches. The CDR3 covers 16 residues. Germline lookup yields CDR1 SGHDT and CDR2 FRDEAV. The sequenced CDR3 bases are TGTGCCAGCAGTCCGGGACAGGGGGCGCACACCGGG. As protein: CASSPGQGAHTG. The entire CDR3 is CASSPGQGAHTGQLYF.

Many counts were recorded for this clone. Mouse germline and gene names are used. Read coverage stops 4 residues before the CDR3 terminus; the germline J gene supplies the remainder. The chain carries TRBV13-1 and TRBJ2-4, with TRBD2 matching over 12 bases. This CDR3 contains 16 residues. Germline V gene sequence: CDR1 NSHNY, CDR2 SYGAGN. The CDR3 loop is CASTPGTGGWGNTLYF. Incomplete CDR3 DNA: TGTGCCAGCACTCCCGGGACTGGGGGGTGGGGAAAC.

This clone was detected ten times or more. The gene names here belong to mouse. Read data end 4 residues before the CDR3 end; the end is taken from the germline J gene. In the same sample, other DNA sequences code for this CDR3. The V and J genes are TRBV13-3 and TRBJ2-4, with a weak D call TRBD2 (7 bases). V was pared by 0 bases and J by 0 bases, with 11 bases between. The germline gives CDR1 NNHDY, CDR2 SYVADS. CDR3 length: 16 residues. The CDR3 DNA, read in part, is TGTGCCAGCAGTGATGAGGGGGGCCCTAGTCAAAAC. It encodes CASSDEGGPSQN. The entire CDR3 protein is CASSDEGGPSQNTLYF.

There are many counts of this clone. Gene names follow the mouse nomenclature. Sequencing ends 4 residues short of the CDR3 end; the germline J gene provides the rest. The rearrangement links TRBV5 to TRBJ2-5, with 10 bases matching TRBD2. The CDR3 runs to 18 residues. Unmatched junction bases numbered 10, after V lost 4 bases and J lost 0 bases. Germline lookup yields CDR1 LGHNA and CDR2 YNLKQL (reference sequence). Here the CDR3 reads CASSLLLWGGNNQDTQYF. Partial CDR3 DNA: TGTGCCAGCAGCCTCCTCCTCTGGGGGGGCAATAACCAAGAC.

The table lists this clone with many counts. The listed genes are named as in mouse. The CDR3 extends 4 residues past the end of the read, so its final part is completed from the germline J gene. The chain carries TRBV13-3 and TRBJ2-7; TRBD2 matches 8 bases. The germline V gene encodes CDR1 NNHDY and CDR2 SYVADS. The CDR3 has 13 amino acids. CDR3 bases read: TGTGCCAGCAGCGCCGGGGGGGCGTAT. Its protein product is CASSAGGAY. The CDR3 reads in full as CASSAGGAYEQYF.

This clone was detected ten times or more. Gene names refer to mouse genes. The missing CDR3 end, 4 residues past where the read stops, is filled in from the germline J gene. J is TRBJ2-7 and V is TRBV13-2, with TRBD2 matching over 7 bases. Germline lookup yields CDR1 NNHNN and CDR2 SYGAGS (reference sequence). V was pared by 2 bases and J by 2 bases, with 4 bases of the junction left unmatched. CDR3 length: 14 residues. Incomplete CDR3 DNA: TGTGCCAGCGGTGAGCCATGGGGGGCCTAT. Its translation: CASGEPWGAY. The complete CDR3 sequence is CASGEPWGAYEQYF.

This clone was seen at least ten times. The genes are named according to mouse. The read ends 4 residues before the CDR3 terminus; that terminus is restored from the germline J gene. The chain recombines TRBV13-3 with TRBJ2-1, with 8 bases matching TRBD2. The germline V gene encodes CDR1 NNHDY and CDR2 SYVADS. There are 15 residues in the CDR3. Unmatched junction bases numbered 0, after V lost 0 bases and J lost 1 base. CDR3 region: CASSDAGGNYAEQFF. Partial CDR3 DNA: TGTGCCAGCAGTGATGCTGGGGGGAACTATGCT.

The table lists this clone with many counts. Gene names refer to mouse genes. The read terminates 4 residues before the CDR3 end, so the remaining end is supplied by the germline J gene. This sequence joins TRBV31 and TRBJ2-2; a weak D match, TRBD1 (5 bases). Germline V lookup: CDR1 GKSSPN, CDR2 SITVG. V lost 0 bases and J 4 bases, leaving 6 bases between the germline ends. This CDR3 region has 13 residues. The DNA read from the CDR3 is TGTGCCTGGAGTCTAAGGGGCACCGGG. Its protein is CAWSLRGTG. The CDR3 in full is CAWSLRGTGQLYF.

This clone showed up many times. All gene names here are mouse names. CDR3 bases read: TGTGCCAGCAGGCCGGGACTGGGTTATGCT. Translation gives CASRPGLGYA. The complete CDR3 reads CASRPGLGYAEQFF. The V call is TRBV13-1, the J call TRBJ2-1, with 9 bases lining up with TRBD2. The read ends 4 residues before the CDR3 terminus; that terminus is restored from the germline J gene. Germline V lookup: CDR1 NSHNY, CDR2 SYGAGN. After removal of 5 bases from V and 4 bases from J, the junction contained 4 bases not matched to a gene. This CDR3 spans 14 amino acids.

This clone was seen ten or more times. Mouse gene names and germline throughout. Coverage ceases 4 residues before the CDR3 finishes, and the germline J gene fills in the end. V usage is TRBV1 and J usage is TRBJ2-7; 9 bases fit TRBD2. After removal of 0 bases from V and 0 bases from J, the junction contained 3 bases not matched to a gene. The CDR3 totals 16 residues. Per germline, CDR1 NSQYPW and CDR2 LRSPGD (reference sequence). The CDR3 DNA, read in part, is TGCACCTGCAGTGCAGATGCTGGGGGGGGCTCCTAT. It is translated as CTCSADAGGGSY. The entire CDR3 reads CTCSADAGGGSYEQYF.

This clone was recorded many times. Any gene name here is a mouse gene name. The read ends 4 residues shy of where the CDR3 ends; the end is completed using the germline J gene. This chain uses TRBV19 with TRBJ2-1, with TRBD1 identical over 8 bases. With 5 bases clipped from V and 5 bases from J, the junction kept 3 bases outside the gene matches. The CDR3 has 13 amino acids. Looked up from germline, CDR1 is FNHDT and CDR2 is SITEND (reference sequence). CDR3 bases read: TGTGCCAGCAGCCTCAGGGGGCATGCT. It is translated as CASSLRGHA. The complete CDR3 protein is CASSLRGHAEQFF.

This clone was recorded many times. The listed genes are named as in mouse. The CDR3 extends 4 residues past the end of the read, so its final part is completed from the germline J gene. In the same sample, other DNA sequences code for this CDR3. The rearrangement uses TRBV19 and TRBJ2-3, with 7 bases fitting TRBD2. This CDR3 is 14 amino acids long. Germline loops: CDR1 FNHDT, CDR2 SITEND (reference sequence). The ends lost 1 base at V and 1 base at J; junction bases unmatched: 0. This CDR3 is CASSITGGAETLYF. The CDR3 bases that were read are TGTGCCAGCAGTATAACTGGGGGTGCAGAA.

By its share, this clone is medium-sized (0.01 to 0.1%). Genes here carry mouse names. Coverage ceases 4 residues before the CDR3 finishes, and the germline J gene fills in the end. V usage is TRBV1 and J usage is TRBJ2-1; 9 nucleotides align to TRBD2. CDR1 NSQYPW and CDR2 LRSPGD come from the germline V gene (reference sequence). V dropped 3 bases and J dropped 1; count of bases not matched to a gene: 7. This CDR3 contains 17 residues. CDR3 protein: CTCSAAHWGVNYAEQFF. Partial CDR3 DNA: TGCACCTGCAGTGCCGCCCACTGGGGGGTCAACTATGCT.

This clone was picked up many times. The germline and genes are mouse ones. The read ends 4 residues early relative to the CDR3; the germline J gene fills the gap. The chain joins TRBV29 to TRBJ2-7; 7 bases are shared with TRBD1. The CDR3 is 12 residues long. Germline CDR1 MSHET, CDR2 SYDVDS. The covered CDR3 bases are TGTGCTAGCATCCGGGACAGATAT. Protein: CASIRDRY. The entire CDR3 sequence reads CASIRDRYEQYF.

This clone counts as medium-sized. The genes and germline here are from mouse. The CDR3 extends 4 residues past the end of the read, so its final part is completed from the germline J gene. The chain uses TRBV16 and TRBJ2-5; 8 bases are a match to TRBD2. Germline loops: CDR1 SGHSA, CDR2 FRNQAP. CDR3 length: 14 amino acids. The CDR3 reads CASSFPGGNDTQYF. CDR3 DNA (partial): TGTGCAAGCAGCTTTCCTGGGGGGAATGAC.

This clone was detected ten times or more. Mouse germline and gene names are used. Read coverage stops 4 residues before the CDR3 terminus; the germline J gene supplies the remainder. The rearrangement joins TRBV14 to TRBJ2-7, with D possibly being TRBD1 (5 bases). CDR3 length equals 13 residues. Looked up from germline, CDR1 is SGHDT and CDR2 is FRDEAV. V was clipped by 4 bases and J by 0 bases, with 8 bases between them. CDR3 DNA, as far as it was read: TGTGCCAGCAGTAGACAGAGCTCCTAT. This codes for CASSRQSSY. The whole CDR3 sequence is CASSRQSSYEQYF.

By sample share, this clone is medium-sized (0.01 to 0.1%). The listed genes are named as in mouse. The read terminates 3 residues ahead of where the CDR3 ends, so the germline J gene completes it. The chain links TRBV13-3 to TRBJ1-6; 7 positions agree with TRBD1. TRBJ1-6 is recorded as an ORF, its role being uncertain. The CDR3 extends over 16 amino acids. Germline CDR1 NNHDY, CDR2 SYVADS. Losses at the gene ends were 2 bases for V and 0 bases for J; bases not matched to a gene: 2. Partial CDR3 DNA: TGTGCCAGCAGTGAAAGGGGGCTTTCCTATAATTCGCCC. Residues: CASSERGLSYNSP. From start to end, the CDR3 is CASSERGLSYNSPLYF.